This entry lists 30 T cell receptor beta chains sequenced from one sample in a study of identical twins. TCRdb fed the 5' RACE reads into MiXCR, producing one record per CDR3 protein. There are 400,000 to 500,000 distinct CDR3 sequences in the sample; roughly 20% occur only once, and approximately 12% lies in the top ten. Sequenced input: naive T cells sorted from blood. The receptors stem from a man aged 50 to 59 in good health.

The rearrangement uses TRBV7-9 and TRBJ2-1; possibly TRBD1 for D (6 bases). V was pared by 3 bases and J by 2 bases, with 14 bases between. The CDR3 spans 16 residues. Germline values: CDR1 SEHNR, CDR2 FQNEAQ (reference sequence). The CDR3 loop reads CASSFPTGLPYNEQFF. CDR3 DNA sequence: TGTGCCAGCAGCTTTCCTACAGGGCTCCCCTACAATGAGCAGTTCTTC.

CDR3 sequence (DNA): TGCGCCAGCAGCTCTTGGGCAACACCCCAAGAGACCCAGTACTTC. Translation gives CASSSWATPQETQYF. The chain employs TRBV5-1 and TRBJ2-5, with no clear D. The CDR3 is 15 residues long. Germline lookup yields CDR1 SGHRS and CDR2 YFSETQ. Trimming shortened V by 3 bases and J by 1 base, and 13 bases separated the two germline ends.

This clonotype was observed a handful of times. J is TRBJ1-2 and V is TRBV5-1, with D perhaps matching TRBD1 (5 bases). This CDR3 has 14 amino acids. Per germline, CDR1 SGHRS and CDR2 YFSETQ. The V and J ends lost 0 bases and 8 bases respectively, with 14 bases between them. CDR3 region: CASSLESRVNGYTF. The CDR3 DNA follows: TGCGCCAGCAGCTTGGAGTCCAGGGTGAACGGCTACACCTTC.

J is TRBJ2-5 and V is TRBV10-3; D ambiguous. This CDR3 contains 14 residues. Trimming shortened V by 3 bases and J by 2 bases, and 10 bases separated the two germline ends. Per the germline V gene, CDR1 is ENHRY and CDR2 is SYGVKD. The CDR3 loop is CAISDKLGQETQYF. The CDR3 DNA reads as TGTGCCATCAGTGACAAGTTGGGTCAAGAGACCCAGTACTTC.

This clonotype showed up just a few times. The rearrangement joins TRBV20-1 to TRBJ1-5, with TRBD1 identical over 7 bases. The trim removed 3 bases at V and 2 bases at J, leaving 4 bases unmatched. The CDR3 is 14 amino acids. The germline gives CDR1 DFQATT, CDR2 SNEGSKA (reference sequence). The CDR3 region has the DNA TGCAGTGCTAGCCCGACAGGGCGCAATCAGCCCCAGCATTTT. Translating it yields CSASPTGRNQPQHF.

The J gene is TRBJ2-5, the V gene TRBV20-1, with TRBD2 identical over 9 bases. Germline V gives CDR1 DFQATT, CDR2 SNEGSKA (reference sequence). V dropped 6 bases and J dropped 5; count of bases not matched to a gene: 13. This CDR3 has 15 residues. Here the CDR3 reads CSAHGGGASKETQYF. In DNA, the CDR3 is TGCAGTGCCCACGGCGGGGGGGCCAGTAAGGAGACCCAGTACTTC.

This clonotype was found many times. This rearrangement joins TRBV24-1 to TRBJ2-5, with 12 bases matching TRBD2. V shed 4 bases and J 8 bases; nucleotides not matched to a gene: 7. Germline assignment: CDR1 KGHDR and CDR2 SFDVKD. The CDR3 covers 15 residues. The CDR3 region has the DNA TGTGCCACCAGTGAACTAGCGGGAGGAAGATATACCCAGTACTTC. As protein: CATSELAGGRYTQYF.

Many counts were recorded for this clonotype. The chain combines TRBV12-3 or TRBV12-4 with TRBJ1-2; the D gene is possibly TRBD1 (6 bases). V lost 5 bases to trimming and J lost 4 bases, with 17 bases between them. The CDR3 is made up of 15 amino acids. The CDR3 DNA follows: TGTGCCAGCAGTGCGTACAGGGCCGACGGCTATGGCTACACCTTC. It specifies CASSAYRADGYGYTF.

This clonotype was detected many times. V and J are TRBV18 and TRBJ2-7; 10 bases match TRBD2. V trimming: 3 bases; J trimming: 7 bases; junction bases outside the gene matches: 12. This CDR3 has 16 amino acids. Germline values: CDR1 KGHSH, CDR2 LQKENI. In DNA, the CDR3 is TGTGCCAGCTCACCCACTCTAGCGGGAGTCGCCGGGGAGCAGTACTTC. Protein product: CASSPTLAGVAGEQYF.

The chain links TRBV11-2 to TRBJ2-1, with D possibly matching TRBD2 (7 bases). The germline V gene encodes CDR1 SGHAT and CDR2 FQNNGV. Trimming shortened V by 3 bases and J by 4 bases, and 19 bases separated the two germline ends. The CDR3 is 17 amino acids. The CDR3 protein is CASSFPGHRLAYNEQFF. The CDR3 DNA follows: TGTGCCAGCAGCTTTCCGGGACACCGACTAGCTTACAATGAGCAGTTCTTC.

The chain's CDR3 is CASSRGFGSDTQYF. The CDR3 DNA follows: TGTGCCAGCAGCCGGGGCTTCGGTTCCGATACGCAGTATTTT. The genes are TRBV6-4 and TRBJ2-3; D could derive from TRBD1 or TRBD2 (5 bases each). CDR1 MRHNA and CDR2 SNTAGT come from the germline V gene. Trimming stripped 6 bases from V and 6 bases from J, with 16 bases between. This CDR3 has 14 residues.

The CDR3 spells CSARALGRIAYEQYF. CDR3 nucleotide sequence: TGCAGTGCTAGAGCATTGGGCAGGATTGCCTACGAGCAGTACTTC. The V gene is TRBV20-1, the J gene TRBJ2-7; the D is unclear. Trimming took 1 base from V and 2 from J, leaving 15 bases between them. Per germline, CDR1 DFQATT and CDR2 SNEGSKA (reference sequence). The CDR3 extends over 15 amino acids.

The table lists this clonotype with many counts. The rearrangement links TRBV11-2 to TRBJ2-1, with D perhaps TRBD1 (6 bases). The CDR3 is 11 amino acids. Trimming shortened V by 4 bases and J by 10 bases, and 8 bases separated the two germline ends. Germline assignment: CDR1 SGHAT and CDR2 FQNNGV. The CDR3 spells CASSSGQEQFF. CDR3 in DNA: TGTGCCAGCAGCTCAGGACAGGAGCAGTTCTTC.

This clonotype was seen a few times. CDR3 loop: CASSDRRGAYEQYF. The CDR3 nucleotides read TGTGCCAGCAGTGATCGCAGGGGAGCCTACGAGCAGTACTTC. The chain has TRBV6-1 and TRBJ2-7, with a possible D match to TRBD1 (6 bases). The CDR3 sequence is 14 residues long. The germline CDR1 and CDR2 sequences are MNHNS and SASEGT. Trimming stripped 3 bases from V and 2 bases from J, with 11 bases between.

This clonotype came up many times. This chain uses TRBV5-1 with TRBJ2-2; unclear D gene. The length of the CDR3 is 15 residues. V lost 2 bases, J lost 2 bases, and 10 bases lay in between. Per the germline V gene, CDR1 is SGHRS and CDR2 is YFSETQ. The CDR3 is CASSFLDSNTGELFF. The CDR3 DNA follows: TGCGCCAGCAGCTTCTTAGATTCAAACACCGGGGAGCTGTTTTTT. Full variable domain (missing parts from reference TRBV5-1 and TRBJ2-2): KAGVTQTPRYLIKTRGQQVTLSCSPISGHRSVSWYQQTPGQGLQFLFEYFSETQRNKGNFPGRFSGRQFSNSRSEMNVSTLELGDSALYLCASSFLDSNTGELFFGEGSRLTVL.

There are many counts of this clonotype. This sequence joins TRBV2 and TRBJ2-1, with 9 nucleotides matching TRBD1. Trimming at V came to 6 bases and at J to 0 bases, leaving 6 bases not matched to a gene. The CDR3 has 16 residues. Germline loops: CDR1 SNHLY, CDR2 FYNNEI. The CDR3 region is CASRKDRGSSYNEQFF. DNA for the CDR3: TGTGCCAGCAGAAAGGACAGGGGTAGCTCCTACAATGAGCAGTTCTTC.

This clonotype came up many times. The gene calls are TRBV29-1 and TRBJ2-5; D call uncertain. The germline V gene encodes CDR1 SQVTM and CDR2 ANQGSEA. There are 13 residues in the CDR3. V lost 5 bases to trimming and J lost 4 bases, with 14 bases between them. The CDR3 region is CSVRARLGETQYF. CDR3 nucleotides: TGCAGCGTTAGGGCCCGGCTGGGAGAGACCCAGTACTTC. Full variable domain (missing parts from reference TRBV29-1 and TRBJ2-5): SAVISQKPSRDICQRGTSLTIQCQVDSQVTMMFWYRQQPGQSLTLIATANQGSEATYESGFVIDKFPISRPNLTFSTLTVSNMSPEDSSIYLCSVRARLGETQYFGPGTRLLVL.

The genes are TRBV2 and TRBJ1-5; 7 nucleotides match TRBD1. The CDR3 totals 15 residues. The germline V gene has CDR1 SNHLY and CDR2 FYNNEI. The junction had 6 bases not matched to a gene; V was cut back by 3 bases and J by 4 bases. CDR3 loop: CASSESGTVNQPQHF. For the CDR3, the DNA is TGTGCCAGCAGTGAGAGCGGGACAGTTAATCAGCCCCAGCATTTT.

The chain recombines TRBV11-1 with TRBJ2-7, with TRBD2 matching over 10 bases. CDR1 is SGHAT, CDR2 FQDESV, per germline (reference sequence). The CDR3 is made up of 14 amino acids. V lost 4 bases, J lost 3 bases, and 3 bases stayed unmatched. The DNA of the CDR3 is TGTGCCAGCAGCTCGCCTAGCGGGAGCTACGAGCAGTACTTC. Its translation is CASSSPSGSYEQYF.

This clonotype was seen many times. The CDR3 coding sequence is TGTGCCAGCAGTTTCCCTCGGACAGGGTTGACAGATACGCAGTATTTT. This sequence encodes CASSFPRTGLTDTQYF. V is TRBV28 and J is TRBJ2-3; 8 bases align to TRBD1. With V trimmed by 3 bases and J by 3 bases, 8 bases remained unmatched. From germline, CDR1 is MDHEN and CDR2 SYDVKM. CDR3 length equals 16 residues.

This clonotype came up many times. The CDR3: CAISGGDRGEQYF. DNA of the CDR3: TGTGCCATCAGTGGGGGGGACCGAGGGGAGCAGTACTTC. The rearrangement uses TRBV10-3 and TRBJ2-7; maybe TRBD2 (6 bases). CDR3 length: 13 amino acids. V was cut by 4 bases and J by 7 bases, with 14 bases left in between. CDR1 and CDR2 from the germline V gene are ENHRY and SYGVKD.

This clonotype was observed many times. The chain is built from TRBV30 and TRBJ2-5; TRBD1 agrees at 9 bases. The CDR3 runs 12 residues. Germline loops: CDR1 GTSNPN, CDR2 SVGIG (reference sequence). J lost 2 bases, V lost 5 bases, and 0 bases had no gene match. The CDR3 coding sequence is TGTGCCTGGGACAGGGGGCAAGAGACCCAGTACTTC. Translated: CAWDRGQETQYF.

This clonotype turned up a few times. This chain links TRBV20-1 with TRBJ2-5; D gene unclear. The CDR3 consists of 13 residues. The ends were cut back, 6 bases at V and 4 bases at J, with 15 bases in the middle. Germline loops: CDR1 DFQATT, CDR2 SNEGSKA (reference sequence). The CDR3 DNA reads as TGCAGTGCCCGAGTGGGCAGGCGAGAGACCCAGTACTTC. Protein sequence: CSARVGRRETQYF.

This clonotype was counted ten times or more. This rearrangement joins TRBV5-1 to TRBJ1-1; no clear D gene. There are 13 residues in the CDR3. V was pared by 2 bases and J by 3 bases, with 8 bases between. Germline CDR1 reads SGHRS; CDR2 reads YFSETQ. This CDR3 reads CASSFREDTEAFF. As DNA, the CDR3 is TGCGCCAGCAGCTTTCGGGAGGACACTGAAGCTTTCTTT.

The J gene is TRBJ1-1, the V gene TRBV5-1; maybe TRBD1 (6 bases). CDR1 is SGHRS, CDR2 YFSETQ, per germline. V was trimmed by 4 bases and J by 1 base, leaving 14 bases between them. This CDR3 spans 15 amino acids. The CDR3 here is CASSNREDGNTEAFF. The CDR3 nucleotides read TGCGCCAGCAGCAACAGGGAGGACGGGAACACTGAAGCTTTCTTT.

This clonotype came up a few times. V usage is TRBV5-6 and J usage is TRBJ2-1; tentatively, D is TRBD1 (6 bases). V dropped 4 bases and J dropped 12 bases, with 14 bases sitting between them. Germline lookup yields CDR1 SGHDT and CDR2 YYEEEE. The CDR3 contains 12 residues. The CDR3 loop is CASSPTTGWQFF. The CDR3 DNA reads TGTGCCAGCAGCCCAACAACAGGGTGGCAGTTCTTC.

This clonotype was found a few times. The rearrangement joins TRBV6-1 to TRBJ2-7; 7 nucleotides match TRBD1. CDR3 length: 14 residues. Germline lookup yields CDR1 MNHNS and CDR2 SASEGT. Losses at the gene ends were 6 bases for V and 2 bases for J; bases not matched to a gene: 7. The CDR3 loop is CASRRTGLTYEQYF. The DNA for the CDR3 is TGTGCCAGCAGACGGACAGGCCTTACCTACGAGCAGTACTTC.

This clonotype has a count of ten or more. V gene TRBV9 combines with J gene TRBJ2-2; TRBD1 might be the D (6 bases). Trimming removed 1 base at V and 6 bases at J, with 19 bases between. The CDR3 extends over 17 amino acids. Per the germline V gene, CDR1 is SGDLS and CDR2 is YYNGEE. In DNA, the CDR3 is TGTGCCAGCAGCGTACTGGGGGCCTCGGGGATATCCGGGGAGCTGTTTTTT. It yields the protein CASSVLGASGISGELFF.

The chain couples TRBV30 to TRBJ2-3; D might be TRBD2 (6 bases). This CDR3 spans 14 amino acids. Trimming cost V 2 bases and J 7 bases, with 16 bases left between them. Germline-derived CDR1 and CDR2 are GTSNPN and SVGIG (reference sequence). The DNA of the CDR3 is TGTGCCTGGAGTATAGCGGAGTCCCGTTATACGCAGTATTTT. It yields the protein CAWSIAESRYTQYF.

This chain joins TRBV4-3 and TRBJ2-2, with TRBD1 matching 10 bases. Trimming removed 3 bases from V and 6 bases from J; junction bases left unmatched: 1. Germline CDR1 LGHNA, CDR2 YSLEER. The CDR3 length is 14 residues. The CDR3 region has the DNA TGCGCCAGCAGCCAGACAGGGGGCTCCGGGGAGCTGTTTTTT. This sequence encodes CASSQTGGSGELFF.